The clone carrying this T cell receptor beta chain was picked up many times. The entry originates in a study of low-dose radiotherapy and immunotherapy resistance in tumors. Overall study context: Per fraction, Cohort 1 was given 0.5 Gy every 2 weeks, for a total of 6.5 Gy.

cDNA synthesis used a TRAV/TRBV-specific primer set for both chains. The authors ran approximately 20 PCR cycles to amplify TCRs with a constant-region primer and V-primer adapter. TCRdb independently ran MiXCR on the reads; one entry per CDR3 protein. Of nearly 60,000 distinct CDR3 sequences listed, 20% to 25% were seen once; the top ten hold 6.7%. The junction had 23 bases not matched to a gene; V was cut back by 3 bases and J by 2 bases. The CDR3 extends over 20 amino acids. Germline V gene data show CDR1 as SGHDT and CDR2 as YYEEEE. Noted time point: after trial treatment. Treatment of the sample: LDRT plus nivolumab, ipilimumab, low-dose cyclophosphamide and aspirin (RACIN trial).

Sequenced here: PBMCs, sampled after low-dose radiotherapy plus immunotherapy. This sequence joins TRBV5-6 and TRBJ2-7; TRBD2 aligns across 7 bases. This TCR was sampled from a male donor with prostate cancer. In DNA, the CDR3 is TGTGCCAGCAGCTATTGGACTGGGGTAGGGCCGCGGGAGAAGACCTACGAGCAGTACTTC. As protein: CASSYWTGVGPREKTYEQYF.